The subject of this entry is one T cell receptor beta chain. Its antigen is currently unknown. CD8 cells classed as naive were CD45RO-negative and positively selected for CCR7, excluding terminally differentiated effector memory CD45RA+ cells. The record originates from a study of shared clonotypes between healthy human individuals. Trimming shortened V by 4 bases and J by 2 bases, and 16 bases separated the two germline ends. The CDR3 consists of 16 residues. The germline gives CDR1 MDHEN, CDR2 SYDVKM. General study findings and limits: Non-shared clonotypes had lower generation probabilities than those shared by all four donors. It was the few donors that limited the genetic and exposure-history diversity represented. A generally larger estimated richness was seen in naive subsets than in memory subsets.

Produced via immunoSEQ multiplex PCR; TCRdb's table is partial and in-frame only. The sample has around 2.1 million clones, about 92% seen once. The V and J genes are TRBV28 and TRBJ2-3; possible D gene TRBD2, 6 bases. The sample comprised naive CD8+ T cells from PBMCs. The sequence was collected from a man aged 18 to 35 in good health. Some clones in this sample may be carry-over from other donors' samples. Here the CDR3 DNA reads TGTGCCAGCAGTTCCCCCTGGGACTCCTACACAGATACGCAGTATTTT. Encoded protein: CASSSPWDSYTDTQYF.